The 20 T cell receptor beta chains below come from one sample, sequenced in a study of cytomegalovirus exposure and HLA in healthy donors. Primers for the PCR totalled 60 Vbeta and 13 Jbeta. This table comes from immunoSEQ multiplex PCR, and its TCRdb copy is limited to in-frame clones, with some not included. The table includes about 190,000 clones, 75% to 85% detected once. The sequenced sample was PBMCs. These receptors originate from a boy between 5 and 17 years old in good health and CMV-seronegative.

This clone came up once. V usage is TRBV7-2 and J usage is TRBJ2-7, with 12 bases aligning to TRBD2. Germline lookup yields CDR1 SGHTA and CDR2 FQGNSA. With 3 bases clipped from V and 7 bases from J, the junction kept 7 bases outside the gene matches. CDR3 length: 15 amino acids. The CDR3 loop reads CASSFGLAGFREQYF. CDR3 bases: TGTGCCAGCAGCTTCGGACTAGCGGGGTTTAGGGAGCAGTACTTC.

Regarding this clone: Compared with germline, one end of the junction differs, possibly owing to a read error. The chain employs TRBV15 and TRBJ2-5, with TRBD2 as a possible D gene (5 bases). The length of the CDR3 is 13 residues. CDR1 and CDR2 from the germline V gene are LNHNV and YYDKDF (reference sequence). Here the CDR3 DNA reads TGTGCCACCAGCAGAGATCGAGGGAGCCAAGGGAACTTC. Translated: CATSRDRGSQGNF.

This chain links TRBV2 with TRBJ2-5; a weak D match, TRBD2 (6 bases). The V and J ends lost 3 bases and 4 bases respectively, with 12 bases between them. Germline V CDR1 and CDR2: SNHLY, FYNNEI. This CDR3 has 14 amino acids. This CDR3 reads CASSDPRRGETQYF. CDR3 coding DNA: TGTGCCAGCAGTGATCCAAGGAGGGGAGAGACCCAGTACTTC.

The rearrangement joins TRBV4-1 to TRBJ2-5; 8 bases match TRBD2. Judging by the DNA end, TRBJ2-7 fits better; the J call may be wrong. This CDR3 comprises 16 residues. Germline V gene sequence: CDR1 MGHRA, CDR2 YSYEKL. The CDR3 DNA reads as TGCGCCAGCAGCCAAGAAACAGCGGGGGAGGCCTACGAGCAGTACTTC. This codes for CASSQETAGEAYEQYF.

This chain uses TRBV7-2 with TRBJ1-3, with D perhaps matching TRBD1 (5 bases). CDR1 and CDR2 from the germline V gene are SGHTA and FQGNSA. The V and J ends lost 3 bases and 8 bases respectively, with 17 bases between them. The CDR3 spans 15 residues. In DNA, the CDR3 is TGTGCCAGCAGCTTGGGAGGGGAGCCAGAGGACACCATATATTTT. Translated: CASSLGGEPEDTIYF.

This rearrangement joins TRBV5-4 to TRBJ2-5, with 9 bases matching TRBD2. With 4 bases clipped from V and 2 bases from J, the junction kept 15 bases outside the gene matches. The V gene's germline CDR1 is SGHNT and CDR2 YYREEE (reference sequence). The CDR3 consists of 18 residues. The CDR3 region has the DNA TGTGCCAGCAGCCCCGAGGTAATAGCGGGGGAAATTCAAGAGACCCAGTACTTC. As protein: CASSPEVIAGEIQETQYF.

CDR3 DNA sequence: TGTGCCAGCCTATTTTCGAGCAGGGCGAACACCGGGGAGCTGTTTTTT. It specifies CASLFSSRANTGELFF. V is TRBV7-8 and J is TRBJ2-2, with D maybe TRBD1 (5 bases). Per the germline V gene, CDR1 is SGHVS and CDR2 is FQNEAQ. V gave up 8 bases and J gave up 0 bases, with 16 bases separating them. The CDR3 sequence is 16 residues long. Full variable domain (missing parts from reference TRBV7-8 and TRBJ2-2): GAGVSQSPRYKVAKRGQDVALRCDPISGHVSLFWYQQALGQGPEFLTYFQNEAQLDKSGLPSDRFFAERPEGSVSTLKIQRTQQEDSAVYLCASLFSSRANTGELFFGEGSRLTVL.

This clone was seen more than once but under ten times. The V call is TRBV10-1, the J call TRBJ1-1; weak D call: TRBD1 (5 bases). Germline V lookup: CDR1 WNHNN, CDR2 SYGVQD (reference sequence). The CDR3 contains 12 residues. The V end was cut by 3 bases, the J end by 4 bases, with 6 bases between. CDR3 in DNA: TGCGCCAGCAGTGACACAGGCACTGAAGCTTTCTTT. Its protein is CASSDTGTEAFF.

The chain carries TRBV11-1 and TRBJ2-3, with D tentatively TRBD1 (6 bases). CDR1 SGHAT and CDR2 FQDESV come from the germline V gene (reference sequence). V was trimmed by 5 bases and J by 4 bases, leaving 13 bases between them. The CDR3 totals 14 residues. DNA of the CDR3: TGTGCCAGCAGCACCGACAGGTATTCAGATACGCAGTATTTT. Encoded protein: CASSTDRYSDTQYF.

The chain has TRBV7-9 and TRBJ2-7; weak D call: TRBD2 (5 bases). Trimming pared 5 bases from V and 4 bases from J, leaving 9 bases between. Germline CDR1 is SEHNR and CDR2 is FQNEAQ (reference sequence). The CDR3 extends over 12 amino acids. The CDR3: CASSQDSYEQYF. In nucleotides, the CDR3 is TGTGCCAGCAGCCAGGACTCGTACGAGCAGTACTTC.

This chain uses TRBV25-1 with TRBJ2-1; 9 positions agree with TRBD1. The CDR3 length is 13 residues. V lost 4 bases to trimming and J lost 6 bases; unmatched junction nucleotides: 1. Germline V gene lookup returns CDR1 MGHDK and CDR2 SYGVNS. CDR3: CASSVTGGNEQFF. The CDR3 DNA reads as TGTGCCAGCAGTGTGACAGGGGGCAATGAGCAGTTCTTC.

The genes are TRBV25-1 and TRBJ1-1; D gene ambiguous. The germline V gene has CDR1 MGHDK and CDR2 SYGVNS. This CDR3 contains 14 residues. V was cut by 4 bases and J by 5 bases, with 14 bases left in between. The CDR3 protein is CASSVREAGTEAFF. As DNA, the CDR3 is TGTGCCAGCAGTGTACGAGAAGCGGGGACTGAAGCTTTCTTT.

This sequence joins TRBV5-6 and TRBJ1-4; no reliable D call. In germline, CDR1 is SGHDT, CDR2 YYEEEE. The CDR3 is made up of 13 amino acids. Trimming took off 0 bases at V and 7 bases at J, with 7 bases between the two ends. The CDR3 sequence: CASSLDSIEKLFF. For the CDR3, the DNA is TGTGCCAGCAGCTTGGACAGTATTGAAAAACTGTTTTTT.

This clone is a singleton in its sample. This rearrangement joins TRBV19 to TRBJ2-2, with a tentative D call TRBD1 (5 bases). Germline CDR1 LNHDA, CDR2 SQIVND (reference sequence). The CDR3 contains 15 residues. V was trimmed by 6 bases and J by 0 bases, leaving 11 bases between them. The CDR3 sequence: CASRHGAANTGELFF. The CDR3 nucleotides read TGTGCCAGTAGACATGGGGCGGCGAACACCGGGGAGCTGTTTTTT.

This chain uses TRBV7-2 with TRBJ1-1; D call uncertain. Looked up from germline, CDR1 is SGHTA and CDR2 is FQGNSA. Trimming pared 3 bases from V and 0 bases from J, leaving 8 bases between. This CDR3 spans 14 amino acids. CDR3 bases: TGTGCCAGCAGCTTGGACTGGTTGAACACTGAAGCTTTCTTT. Amino acid sequence: CASSLDWLNTEAFF.

The CDR3 here is CASSHRQGPNSPLHF. The CDR3 DNA reads as TGTGCCAGCAGTCACAGACAGGGACCGAATTCACCCCTCCACTTT. The chain couples TRBV6-6 to TRBJ1-6; 7 positions match TRBD1. Germline CDR1 MNHNY, CDR2 SVGAGI (reference sequence). The CDR3 runs 15 residues. V gave up 5 bases and J gave up 7 bases; unmatched junction bases: 8.

The chain employs TRBV19 and TRBJ1-2; unclear D gene. Germline V gives CDR1 LNHDA, CDR2 SQIVND (reference sequence). V was pared by 1 base and J by 8 bases, with 17 bases between. The CDR3 covers 15 residues. The CDR3 reads CASSIGRVGVNGYTF. For the CDR3, the DNA is TGTGCCAGTAGTATAGGGAGGGTAGGCGTGAACGGCTACACCTTC.

This chain uses TRBV2 with TRBJ2-3; no firm D call. Trimming shortened V by 6 bases and J by 0 bases, and 13 bases separated the two germline ends. The CDR3 loop spans 15 amino acids. CDR1 is SNHLY, CDR2 FYNNEI, per germline. Here the CDR3 DNA reads TGTGCCAGCAGGACCCAGGTATCTAGCACAGATACGCAGTATTTT. Protein product: CASRTQVSSTDTQYF.

Only a few counts were recorded for this clone. The DNA of the CDR3 is TGTGCCTGGACAACAGGGCCGTATGGCTACACCTTC. Its translation is CAWTTGPYGYTF. The chain combines TRBV30 with TRBJ1-2, with D possibly TRBD1 on 6 matching bases. The CDR3 runs 12 residues. The V end lost 4 bases, the J end lost 5 bases, and 11 bases lay between the germline ends. Germline V gene data show CDR1 as GTSNPN and CDR2 as SVGIG (reference sequence). Combining the CDR3 with reference TRBV30 and TRBJ1-2 gives the whole variable domain SQTIHQWPATLVQPVGSPLSLECTVEGTSNPNLYWYRQAAGRGLQLLFYSVGIGQISSEVPQNLSASRPQDRQFILSSKKLLLSDSGFYLCAWTTGPYGYTFGSGTRLTVV.

This sequence joins TRBV4-2 and TRBJ2-3; 11 bases are shared with TRBD2. J lost 5 bases, V lost 0 bases, and 13 bases had no gene match. Germline values: CDR1 LGHNA, CDR2 YNFKEQ. The CDR3 contains 19 residues. The CDR3 bases are TGTGCCAGCAGCCAAGAGCCGGGACTAGCGGCCACTGAGGGAGATACGCAGTATTTT. Protein product: CASSQEPGLAATEGDTQYF.